This T cell receptor beta chain was captured by sequencing in a study of shared clonotypes between healthy human individuals. Broader study findings: It was the non-shared clonotypes that had lower generation probabilities than clonotypes shared by all four donors.

In the case of this clone: The antigen is unknown.

CDR1 is SGHAT, CDR2 FQNNGV, per germline. CDR3 length: 16 residues. V was clipped by 5 bases and J by 2 bases; unmatched bases: 11. Data came from immunoSEQ multiplex PCR; TCRdb stores just in-frame clones and leaves some out. The sample contains around 550,000 clones, almost 97% of which appear only once. This chain links TRBV11-2 with TRBJ2-7; 8 bases fit TRBD2. Material for sequencing was naive CD4+ T cells sorted from blood. The subset was: CD45RA+ positively selected. The TCR sequence derives from a woman in her 30s in good health. Here the CDR3 reads CASSPKGGGPPYEQYF. CDR3 DNA sequence: TGTGCCAGCAGCCCAAAGGGCGGGGGGCCCCCCTACGAGCAGTACTTC. The full variable domain, with the rest looked up from reference TRBV11-2 and TRBJ2-7, is EAGVAQSPRYKIIEKRQSVAFWCNPISGHATLYWYQQILGQGPKLLIQFQNNGVVDDSQLPKDRFSAERLKGVDSTLKIQPAKLEDSAVYLCASSPKGGGPPYEQYFGPGTRLTVT.